The sample holds a few counts of the clone carrying this TCR beta chain. What was amplified from RNA transcripts were TCR beta CDR3 regions. HTBI primers were employed in a first-round RT-PCR of the TCR CDR3. Each CDR3 protein gets one entry after TCRdb re-called the multiplex PCR reads with MiXCR. In the table there are 340,000 or so distinct CDR3 sequences, around 20% of which are singletons. This record belongs to a study of T cells in Graves' hyperthyroidism and ophthalmopathy. Calling Graves' hyperthyroidism stable meant ophthalmopathy did not progress within 18 months. The germline gives CDR1 DFQATT, CDR2 SNEGSKA (reference sequence). The J segment lost 1 base and the V segment lost 6 bases, leaving 9 bases of the junction unmatched. The CDR3 is 15 amino acids.

The TCR was taken from a woman aged 45-65 years with Graves' hyperthyroidism. The source material was blood. This rearrangement joins TRBV20-1 to TRBJ2-1; 7 bases are a match to TRBD2. The CDR3 loop is CSAPDLAVSYNEQFF. CDR3 in DNA: TGCAGTGCCCCGGACCTAGCGGTGTCCTACAATGAGCAGTTCTTC.